These 25 T cell receptor beta chains were sequenced from one sample in a study of blood T cell repertoires in COVID-19. The assay was immunoSEQ multiplex PCR, and TCRdb's table has in-frame clones only and misses some. The sample lists over 150,000 clones; roughly four fifths were seen once. The source material was peripheral blood. These receptors were taken from a woman aged 60-70 years with acute or convalescent COVID-19.

The count of this clone is one. The rearrangement joins TRBV9 to TRBJ1-1; 10 nucleotides match TRBD1. Germline CDR1 is SGDLS and CDR2 is YYNGEE. V gave up 9 bases and J gave up 0 bases; unmatched junction bases: 11. There are 16 residues in the CDR3. The CDR3 loop is CATSPRDRGMNTEAFF. In DNA form, the CDR3 reads TGTGCCACTTCCCCCCGGGACAGGGGAATGAACACTGAAGCTTTCTTT.

A few counts support this clone. The chain links TRBV9 to TRBJ1-1, with D uncertain. Germline loops: CDR1 SGDLS, CDR2 YYNGEE. Between the trimmed V and J ends, which lost 4 bases and 4 bases, there was a span of 14 bases. CDR3 length: 14 amino acids. CDR3 protein: CASSPWFGVTEAFF. CDR3 coding DNA: TGTGCCAGCAGCCCGTGGTTCGGGGTCACTGAAGCTTTCTTT.

This clone was detected a few times. The chain combines TRBV29-1 with TRBJ2-1; the D is unclear. V dropped 7 bases and J dropped 5 bases, with 12 bases sitting between them. Germline V CDR1 and CDR2: SQVTM, ANQGSEA. The CDR3 sequence is 12 residues long. The CDR3 coding sequence is TGCAGCGCTTGCCCAACGGACAATGAGCAGTTCTTC. It is translated as CSACPTDNEQFF.

The V and J genes are TRBV28 and TRBJ1-1; 7 bases are a match to TRBD1. CDR1 is MDHEN and CDR2 is SYDVKM in the germline V gene. V dropped 6 bases and J dropped 1; count of bases not matched to a gene: 5. This CDR3 contains 14 residues. CDR3 bases: TGTGCCAGCAGCACACAGGGGCGGAACACTGAAGCTTTCTTT. Translation: CASSTQGRNTEAFF.

The J gene is TRBJ2-1, the V gene TRBV6-5; 7 positions agree with TRBD2. Trimming at V came to 5 bases and at J to 2 bases, leaving 6 bases not matched to a gene. In germline, CDR1 is MNHEY, CDR2 SVGAGI. The CDR3 has 15 amino acids. The CDR3, as DNA: TGTGCCAGCAGTAAGAACCGGGGGGCCTACAATGAGCAGTTCTTC. Translating gives CASSKNRGAYNEQFF.

The J gene is TRBJ2-1, the V gene TRBV3-1 (or the pseudogene TRBV3-2); D might be TRBD2 (5 bases). Germline V gene data show CDR1 as LGHDT and CDR2 as YNNKEL (reference sequence). The CDR3 sequence is 17 residues long. The V gene lost 0 bases and the J gene lost 1 base, with 13 bases spanning the gap. CDR3 nucleotide sequence: TGTGCCAGCAGCCAAGACCCGCGGGCAACTTCCTACAATGAGCAGTTCTTC. This translates into CASSQDPRATSYNEQFF.

The sample holds one count of this clone. The rearrangement uses TRBV3-1 (or the pseudogene TRBV3-2) and TRBJ1-3; no firm D call. Trimming removed 0 bases at V and 4 bases at J, with 10 bases between. Per germline, CDR1 LGHDT and CDR2 YNNKEL (reference sequence). The CDR3 spans 15 residues. Here the CDR3 DNA reads TGTGCCAGCAGCCAAGATGGGAGGTCCGGAAACACCATATATTTT. Translating gives CASSQDGRSGNTIYF.

V gene TRBV7-9 combines with J gene TRBJ1-4, with a possible D match to TRBD1 (5 bases). The length of the CDR3 is 16 residues. CDR1 and CDR2 from the germline V gene are SEHNR and FQNEAQ (reference sequence). The V and J ends lost 1 base and 3 bases respectively, with 12 bases between them. CDR3 loop: CASSLGIQGSNEKLFF. CDR3 DNA sequence: TGTGCCAGCAGCTTAGGGATTCAGGGCTCTAATGAAAAACTGTTTTTT.

The chain carries TRBV2 and TRBJ2-7, with TRBD1 matching 12 bases. Germline V gene lookup returns CDR1 SNHLY and CDR2 FYNNEI. V lost 4 bases and J lost 10; bases outside the gene matches: 5. CDR3 length equals 13 residues. CDR3 nucleotides: TGTGCCAGCAGTGGTTGGGACAGGGGGCCTCAGTACGTC. Protein sequence: CASSGWDRGPQYV.

The chain is built from TRBV12-3 or TRBV12-4 and TRBJ1-2; D unresolved. Trimming shortened V by 6 bases and J by 7 bases, and 15 bases separated the two germline ends. This CDR3 spans 13 amino acids. CDR3 protein: CASSPSREGGYTF. The CDR3 nucleotides are TGTGCCAGCAGCCCCTCTAGGGAGGGTGGCTACACCTTC.

The genes are TRBV13 and TRBJ1-1; D is uncertain. Trimming took 1 base from V and 9 from J, leaving 9 bases between them. The CDR3 spans 12 residues. The germline CDR1 and CDR2 sequences are PRHDT and FYEKMQ (reference sequence). The CDR3 bases are TGTGCCAGCAGCTTAGTTCGGGAAAAAGCTTTCTTT. Its protein product is CASSLVREKAFF.

The J gene is TRBJ1-6, the V gene TRBV28; D is perhaps TRBD1 (5 bases). Germline lookup yields CDR1 MDHEN and CDR2 SYDVKM. The CDR3 runs 16 residues. V lost 7 bases and J 0 bases, leaving 13 bases between the germline ends. The CDR3: CASMTSGDSYNSPLHF. The CDR3 DNA sequence: TGTGCCAGCATGACCTCGGGGGACTCCTATAATTCACCCCTCCACTTT.

This chain connects TRBV2 to TRBJ1-1; the match to TRBD1 covers 9 bases. V lost 6 bases to trimming and J lost 1 base; unmatched junction nucleotides: 3. The CDR3 runs to 14 residues. Per the germline V gene, CDR1 is SNHLY and CDR2 is FYNNEI. The CDR3 region is CASRDRGGNTEAFF. CDR3 DNA: TGTGCCAGCAGGGACAGGGGAGGGAACACTGAAGCTTTCTTT.

This clone is a singleton in its sample. The gene calls are TRBV5-5 and TRBJ2-3; 9 nucleotides align to TRBD2. The CDR3 is made up of 16 amino acids. CDR1 SGHKS and CDR2 YYEKEE come from the germline V gene (reference sequence). V lost 3 bases, J lost 0 bases, and 5 bases stayed unmatched. CDR3 DNA: TGTGCCAGCAGCTGGCGCCTAGCGGGGAGCACAGATACGCAGTATTTT. Translated: CASSWRLAGSTDTQYF. Full variable domain (rest looked up from reference TRBV5-5 and TRBJ2-3): DAGVTQSPTHLIKTRGQQVTLRCSPISGHKSVSWYQQVLGQGPQFIFQYYEKEERGRGNFPDRFSARQFPNYSSELNVNALLLGDSALYLCASSWRLAGSTDTQYFGPGTRLTVL.

The chain uses TRBV19 and TRBJ2-3; a possible D gene is TRBD2 (6 bases). Trimming pared 11 bases from V and 4 bases from J, leaving 19 bases between. In germline, CDR1 is LNHDA, CDR2 SQIVND (reference sequence). This CDR3 has 14 amino acids. The CDR3 coding sequence is TGTGCCGCAGCTAGACGGGGGAGCCCAGATACGCAGTATTTT. It specifies CAAARRGSPDTQYF.

The chain couples TRBV10-3 to TRBJ2-1; 10 nucleotides line up with TRBD2. There are 15 residues in the CDR3. Per the germline V gene, CDR1 is ENHRY and CDR2 is SYGVKD. The trim removed 11 bases at V and 6 bases at J, leaving 13 bases unmatched. CDR3 coding DNA: TGTGCCTTATCTCTTAGCGGGGGGACCTCCAATGAGCAGTTCTTC. Amino acids: CALSLSGGTSNEQFF.

V gene TRBV5-1 combines with J gene TRBJ1-5, with TRBD1 as a possible D gene (6 bases). Germline CDR1 is SGHRS and CDR2 is YFSETQ. This CDR3 comprises 15 residues. Trimming removed 3 bases at V and 6 bases at J, with 16 bases between. The CDR3 protein is CASSSIGGVGQPQHF. CDR3 DNA sequence: TGCGCCAGCAGCTCGATAGGGGGGGTTGGTCAGCCCCAGCATTTT.

The chain combines TRBV5-1 with TRBJ1-1; 10 nucleotides line up with TRBD1. The CDR3 loop spans 16 amino acids. CDR1 is SGHRS, CDR2 YFSETQ, per germline. The V segment lost 4 bases and the J segment 1 base; nucleotides outside the gene matches: 7. For the CDR3, the DNA is TGCGCCAGCAGCGAGACAGGGGGCGTCCAGAACACTGAAGCTTTCTTT. Translated, it gives CASSETGGVQNTEAFF.

This chain's CDR3 is CASSHPSGGETQYF. In DNA, the CDR3 is TGTGCCAGCAGCCATCCTAGCGGGGGGGAGACCCAGTACTTC. The rearrangement links TRBV11-3 to TRBJ2-5; 11 bases map to TRBD2. The CDR3 is made up of 14 amino acids. Germline lookup yields CDR1 SGHNT and CDR2 YENEEA. V gave up 5 bases and J gave up 5 bases; unmatched junction bases: 4. The variable domain in full, completed from reference TRBV11-3 and TRBJ2-5, reads EAGVVQSPRYKIIEKKQPVAFWCNPISGHNTLYWYLQNLGQGPELLIRYENEEAVDDSQLPKDRFSAERLKGVDSTLKIQPAELGDSAVYLCASSHPSGGETQYFGPGTRLLVL.

The gene calls are TRBV10-1 and TRBJ1-5; D remains ambiguous. Looked up from germline, CDR1 is WNHNN and CDR2 is SYGVQD (reference sequence). V was clipped by 5 bases and J by 11 bases, with 13 bases between them. The CDR3 sequence is 12 residues long. The CDR3 spells CASSTTSRAQHF. CDR3 coding DNA: TGCGCCAGCAGTACCACTTCGCGGGCCCAGCATTTT.

The chain carries TRBV19 and TRBJ1-2; D call uncertain. The CDR3 sequence is 12 residues long. Germline CDR1 reads LNHDA; CDR2 reads SQIVND (reference sequence). V was clipped by 5 bases and J by 4 bases, with 8 bases between them. The CDR3 protein is CASSQALYGYTF. The DNA of the CDR3 is TGTGCCAGTAGTCAGGCCCTCTATGGCTACACCTTC.

V is TRBV5-4 and J is TRBJ2-5; D is uncertain. Germline V CDR1 and CDR2: SGHNT, YYREEE (reference sequence). The germline V and J ends were trimmed by 3 bases and 5 bases, with 8 bases remaining between them. The CDR3 sequence is 12 residues long. CDR3 loop: CASSSWPETQYF. The CDR3 DNA sequence: TGTGCCAGCAGCTCTTGGCCCGAGACCCAGTACTTC.

The chain links TRBV6-2 or TRBV6-3 to TRBJ2-1; 8 bases fit TRBD1. The germline V gene has CDR1 MNHEY and CDR2 SVGEGT. This CDR3 is built from 15 residues. V was pared by 5 bases and J by 2 bases, with 5 bases of the junction left unmatched. The CDR3 sequence is CASSPNRGTYNEQFF. CDR3 in DNA: TGTGCCAGCAGTCCAAACAGGGGGACCTACAATGAGCAGTTCTTC.

The J gene is TRBJ1-2, the V gene TRBV7-2; the D is unclear. Trimming stripped 5 bases from V and 0 bases from J, with 7 bases between. Looked up from germline, CDR1 is SGHTA and CDR2 is FQGNSA. This CDR3 comprises 13 residues. CDR3 region: CASSPQSNYGYTF. The CDR3 DNA reads as TGTGCCAGCAGCCCACAGTCTAACTATGGCTACACCTTC. Supplemented by reference TRBV7-2 and TRBJ1-2, the full variable domain reads GAGVSQSPSNKVTEKGKDVELRCDPISGHTALYWYRQSLGQGLEFLIYFQGNSAPDKSGLPSDRFSAERTGGSVSTLTIQRTQQEDSAVYLCASSPQSNYGYTFGSGTRLTVV.

The genes are TRBV5-1 and TRBJ2-1, with 12 bases lining up with TRBD2. The ends lost 0 bases at V and 9 bases at J; junction bases unmatched: 4. Germline CDR1 SGHRS, CDR2 YFSETQ. The CDR3 totals 15 residues. The CDR3 sequence: CASSLAASGGGEQFF. In DNA form, the CDR3 reads TGCGCCAGCAGCTTGGCGGCTAGCGGGGGGGGTGAGCAGTTCTTC.